Only a few counts were recorded for the clone carrying this T cell receptor beta chain. What it binds is unknown. The V segment lost 5 bases and the J segment 6 bases; nucleotides outside the gene matches: 10. CDR1 MNHEY and CDR2 SVGEGT come from the germline V gene. The CDR3 extends over 16 amino acids. The source of the sample is a study of identical twins. Study-wide findings and caveats: The models systematically underestimated how much out-of-frame TCR alpha was shared in monozygotic twins.

TCRdb processed the 5' RACE reads anew with MiXCR; each CDR3 protein has one entry. The top ten hold 3.5% to 4% of the sample, which has 200,000 to 250,000 distinct CDR3 sequences, roughly 7% seen once. These sequences were also reported in another study, on yellow fever vaccine responses in identical twins.

Sequenced material: memory (CD45RO+) T cells sorted from blood. The rearrangement uses TRBV6-2 or TRBV6-3 and TRBJ1-5, with 10 positions matching TRBD1. This TCR came from a woman in her late teens or twenties in good health. The chain's CDR3 is CASSPLGQGRSQPQHF. CDR3 DNA: TGTGCCAGCAGTCCCCTGGGACAGGGGCGAAGTCAGCCCCAGCATTTT.